This TCR beta chain was profiled in a study of blood T cell repertoires in COVID-19. The J segment lost 4 bases and the V segment lost 5 bases, leaving 12 bases of the junction unmatched. Germline V gene data show CDR1 as MNHEY and CDR2 as SMNVEV (reference sequence). The CDR3 is 16 residues long. Profiling relied on immunoSEQ multiplex PCR, and the TCRdb table lists in-frame clones only, not all of them. The sample yields about 310,000 clones, approximately 89% seen once. Participants reported their clinical history, and cohort assignment relied on those reports. The sample taken for sequencing was PBMCs or T cells enriched from blood (not recorded which). The chain employs TRBV27 and TRBJ2-3; 7 bases align to TRBD2. The clonotype comes from a woman aged 40-49 years who had recovered from COVID-19. CDR3 in amino acids: CASSPTSAAVPDTQYF. The CDR3 DNA is TGTGCCAGCAGTCCTACTAGCGCCGCGGTTCCAGATACGCAGTATTTT.